This TCR beta chain was recovered during a study of T cells in Graves' hyperthyroidism and ophthalmopathy. The germline gives CDR1 SNHLY, CDR2 FYNNEI. V lost 5 bases to trimming and J lost 2 bases, with 18 bases between them. The CDR3 has 16 residues. RNA transcripts gave rise to amplified TCR beta CDR3 regions. A set of HTBI primers served as the primers for a first-round RT-PCR of the TCR CDR3. TCRdb independently ran MiXCR on the multiplex PCR reads; one entry per CDR3 protein. Among 250,000 to 300,000 distinct CDR3 sequences, about 15% were seen once, and the ten largest hold 13%. This clonotype came up a few times.

The source is a woman aged 40 to 49 with Graves' hyperthyroidism that later progressed to Graves' ophthalmopathy. The rearrangement joins TRBV2 to TRBJ1-1; D may be TRBD1 (5 bases). The sequenced sample was blood. The CDR3, as DNA: TGTGCCAGCAGTCCAACAATAGGACAACAAAACACTGAAGCTTTCTTT. Residues: CASSPTIGQQNTEAFF.